This T cell receptor beta chain is from a study of T-cell reconstitution after alpha-beta-depleted transplantation in children (TCRdb year 2016). As for the study more broadly: Using TCR repertoire profiling, the study followed T-cell immune reconstitution in a quantitative way in children after TCRalphabeta/CD19-depleted allogeneic hematopoietic cell transplantation. Results the study describes overall, beyond this receptor: Apparently early alphabetaT-cell count recovery about two months after transplant reportedly relied on only several hundred rapidly expanded clones derived from non-depleted graft cells. In some patients, high TCRbeta diversity at day 60 was attributed to recipient T cells and intrathymic progenitors that had survived conditioning. Over subsequent months, a decline in hyperexpanded clone frequencies was noted, and after one year, T-cell counts and TCRbeta diversity were mostly ascribed to newly produced T cells.

Preparation of the library involved PCR. The sequencer listed for this sample is Illumina HiSeq 2500. TCR library preparation used molecular barcoding, with unique molecular identifiers applied to normalize quantification of the TCRbeta repertoire. TCRdb took the public reads, trimmed them with fastp at Q25, ran MiXCR for clone calling and kept in-frame beta chains. CDR3 protein sequences are deduplicated, and each keeps its most common genes and DNA. The sample table records 500,000 to 750,000 distinct CDR3 sequences; 10% to 15% of these occur just once. The top ten clones comprise 2% to 2.5% of the sample. This clonotype showed up just a few times. This clone's antigen is unknown. The record has no base qualities; no much larger clone is one base away. Trimming removed 4 bases from V and 2 bases from J, leaving 6 bases between the germline ends. CDR1 is given as ENHRY and CDR2 as SYGVKD, both from the germline V gene. The CDR3 runs 12 residues from the cysteine to the phenylalanine. The retained sequence is limited to the CDR3, 36 bases, with the frame set at the first base.

In light of the paper, this sample's treatment or condition label describes: allogeneic hematopoietic cell transplantation with graft depleted of TCRalphabeta T cells and CD19 B cells. TCRalphabeta/CD19-depleted allogeneic hematopoietic cell grafts were given to the transplant recipients, all of whom were children. Sequenced here: PBMCs, mostly from graft donor cells, sampled 360 days after TCRalphabeta/CD19-depleted stem cell transplant. The TCR sequence derives from a male patient under 18 who had a stem cell transplant for acute myeloid leukemia, so the T cells may come from the graft donor. This sequence uses TRBV10-3 and TRBJ2-7; the D gene cannot be named for sure. DNA sequence: TGTGCCATCAGTGCCAGGCCCTACGAGCAGTACTTC. Translated, it reads CAISARPYEQYF.